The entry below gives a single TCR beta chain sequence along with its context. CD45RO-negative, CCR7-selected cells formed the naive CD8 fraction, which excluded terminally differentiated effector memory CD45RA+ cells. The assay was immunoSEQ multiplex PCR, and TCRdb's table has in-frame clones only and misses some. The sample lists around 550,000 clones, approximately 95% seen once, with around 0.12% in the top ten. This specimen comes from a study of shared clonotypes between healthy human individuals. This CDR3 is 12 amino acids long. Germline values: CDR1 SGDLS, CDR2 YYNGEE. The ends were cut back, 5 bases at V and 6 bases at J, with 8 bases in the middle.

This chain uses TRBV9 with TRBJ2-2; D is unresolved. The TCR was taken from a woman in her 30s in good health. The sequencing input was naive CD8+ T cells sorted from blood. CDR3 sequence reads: CASREGSGELFF. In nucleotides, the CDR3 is TGTGCCAGCAGGGAAGGGTCCGGGGAGCTGTTTTTT.